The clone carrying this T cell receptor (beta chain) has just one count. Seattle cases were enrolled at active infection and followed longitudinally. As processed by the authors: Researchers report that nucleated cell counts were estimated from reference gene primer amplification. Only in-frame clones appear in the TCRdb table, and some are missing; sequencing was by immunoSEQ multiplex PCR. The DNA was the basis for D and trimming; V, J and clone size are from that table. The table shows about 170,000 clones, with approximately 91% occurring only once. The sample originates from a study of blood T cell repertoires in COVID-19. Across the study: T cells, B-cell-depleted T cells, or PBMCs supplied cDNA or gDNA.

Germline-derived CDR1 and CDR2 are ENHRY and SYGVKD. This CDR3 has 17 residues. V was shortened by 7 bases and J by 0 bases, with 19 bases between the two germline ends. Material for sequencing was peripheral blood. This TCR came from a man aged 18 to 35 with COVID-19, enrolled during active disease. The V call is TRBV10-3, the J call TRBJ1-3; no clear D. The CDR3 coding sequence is TGTGCCATCACTCTATTTAAAGAGAACTCCTCTGGAAACACCATATATTTT. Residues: CAITLFKENSSGNTIYF.